The source of this T cell receptor (beta chain) is a study of cytomegalovirus exposure and HLA in healthy donors. Both 60 Vbeta primers and 13 Jbeta primers went into the PCR. Generated by immunoSEQ multiplex PCR, the TCRdb table keeps only in-frame clones and is missing some. This table holds about 120,000 clones, 70% to 85% found once. The V and J ends lost 3 bases and 3 bases, in that order; junction bases with no gene match: 1. The CDR3 length is 13 residues. Germline lookup yields CDR1 SGHRS and CDR2 YFSETQ. Study-level findings and limits: One variant, a missense change in DCLRE1C, was linked in a later analysis to TCR beta V- and J-gene trimming. It was in a later analysis that TCR association rates were seen to vary by HLA locus, highest for DRB1 and lowest for HLA-C.

A word on this clone: Its antigen remains unidentified.

All the people who gave samples were healthy bone marrow donors. This receptor was taken from a woman in her fifties or sixties in good health and CMV-seronegative. The sample comprised PBMCs. This chain uses TRBV5-1 with TRBJ2-7, with 9 bases aligning to TRBD1. CDR3 sequence (DNA): TGCGCCAGCAGCTCGGGACAGGGCTACGAGCAGTACTTC. Amino acids: CASSSGQGYEQYF. Full variable domain (outside the CDR3, taken from reference TRBV5-1 and TRBJ2-7): KAGVTQTPRYLIKTRGQQVTLSCSPISGHRSVSWYQQTPGQGLQFLFEYFSETQRNKGNFPGRFSGRQFSNSRSEMNVSTLELGDSALYLCASSSGQGYEQYFGPGTRLTVT.